This entry is about one T cell receptor (beta chain). In its sample, this clonotype was seen a few times. Its antigen specificity is not known. Qualities for individual bases were not recorded, and no much larger clone is one base off. These data belong to a study of human T cells and chemical hapten exposure listed by TCRdb under 2021. About the investigation overall: For sensitization, 2% DPC in acetone was applied to a roughly 2 cm by roughly 2 cm area of upper inner arm skin. Weekly therapeutic DPC doses were additionally applied to the scalp of patients throughout the approximately 24-week study period. Patch tests used Finn chambers with 0.01% DPC on the upper back, scored after 6 days by International Contact Dermatitis Research Group standards. Alopecia areata with under or over 50% scalp involvement, alopecia totalis and alopecia universalis were represented in the patient cohort, which was mostly female. Libraries were pooled for sequencing, and variation in per-sample TCR yields was attributed mainly to small differences in library volumes within the pool. The study tracked peripheral blood TCR repertoire changes in vivo during primary and secondary sensitization to the hapten diphenylcyclopropenone (DPC) in alopecia patients. Patient blood was sampled pre-sensitization (week 0) and at 2, 6 and about 24 weeks after DPC sensitization. Blood for TCR sequencing was provided by twenty-nine alopecia patients at one to four time points (pre-sensitization, 2, 6 and 24 weeks).

What the time point label conveys for this sample: patch test 2, 6 weeks after DPC sensitization. Per the publication, the treatment or condition label means: therapeutic diphenylcyclopropenone sensitization with weekly scalp DPC. Blood at each patch-test visit was drawn before the patch test was applied. Patients were considered eligible if aged 18 to 70, diagnosed with alopecia and deemed suitable for DPC therapy, and patients were excluded if pregnant. Total RNA was extracted from unfractionated whole blood that had been collected in Tempus Blood RNA tubes. Beyond this particular receptor, the publication reports: The number of PT1 expanded TCRs positively correlated with patch test score, significant at thresholds 8, 16 and 32 but not 4. Because all patients had alopecia, a presumed autoimmune disease, the immune response of the patients might differ from that of healthy individuals. Compared with pre-sensitization or healthy control sets, expanded TCRs formed significantly more large CDR3 similarity clusters, which is consistent with antigen-driven responses. After repeated subsampling, the strength of the expansion versus patch-test correlation and the threshold at which it became significant changed. The number of TCRs above 1 in 1000 frequency did not change with DPC sensitization; there was no evidence of global repertoire structure alterations.

The library was prepared using RACE. The listed sequencing device is NextSeq 500. Library preparation attached unique molecular identifiers to individual cDNA molecules for quantitative, reproducible TCR counting. Both TCR alpha and TCR beta chains were sequenced from each blood RNA sample. In the authors' own workflow: A median of roughly 98,000 TCRs per sample was observed, with a range of about 23,224 to 690,600. V, J and CDR3 annotation of the TCR reads was carried out using the Decombinator software suite. To make PS versus PT1 abundance plots, every sample was subsampled to the same number of TCRs (28,000). TCRs were defined as expanded if absent before sensitization and observed at least eight times at the 2-week time point. TCRdb reanalyzed the raw reads on its own, using fastp at Q25 for trimming and MiXCR for clone calling, and kept in-frame beta chains. Records with the same CDR3 protein are collapsed into one entry carrying the most frequent genes and DNA. The V and J calls reflect TCRdb's pipeline rather than the authors' work. Recorded for this sample are 73,000 or so distinct CDR3 sequences; around 8.8% of them occurred a single time. The top ten clonotypes cover 3% to 4.5% of the sample.

The TCR originated in a woman aged 45-60 years with alopecia areata. Some clones in this sample may be carry-over from other donors' samples. The source material was whole blood, sampled in connection with sensitization to the hapten diphenylcyclopropenone (DPC).

The CDR3 in this case is CASSLRSAETQYF. The sequenced DNA: TGCGCCAGCAGCTTGCGTTCGGCAGAGACCCAGTACTTC. The V and J genes are TRBV5-1 and TRBJ2-5; the D gene cannot be named for sure. The CDR3 numbers 13 residues from cysteine through phenylalanine. The kept DNA is CDR3 alone, 39 bases in frame from the first base. V loses 1 base, J loses 4 bases, and the germline ends lie 8 bases apart. Via the germline V gene, CDR1 is SGHRS and CDR2 YFSETQ.